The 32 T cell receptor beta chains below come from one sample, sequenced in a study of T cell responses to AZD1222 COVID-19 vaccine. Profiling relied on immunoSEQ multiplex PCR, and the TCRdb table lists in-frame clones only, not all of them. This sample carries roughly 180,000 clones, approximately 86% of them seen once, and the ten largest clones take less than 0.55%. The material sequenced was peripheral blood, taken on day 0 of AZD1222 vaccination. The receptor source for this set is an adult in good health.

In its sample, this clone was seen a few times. The CDR3 DNA is TGTGCCAGCAGCCAAGTCGGGATTGATGAGCAGTTCTTC. It translates to CASSQVGIDEQFF. The chain is built from TRBV3-1 (or the pseudogene TRBV3-2) and TRBJ2-1; perhaps TRBD2 as D (5 bases). This CDR3 region has 13 residues. Trimming took off 1 base at V and 8 bases at J, with 9 bases between the two ends. Germline V CDR1 and CDR2: LGHDT, YNNKEL (reference sequence).

CDR3 amino acids: CASSPRSSGRAVETQYF. The DNA of the CDR3 is TGTGCCAGCAGCCCGCGGTCTAGCGGGAGGGCCGTGGAGACCCAGTACTTC. The J gene is TRBJ2-5, the V gene TRBV7-6; 12 bases fit TRBD2. The V and J ends lost 5 bases and 5 bases, in that order; junction bases with no gene match: 12. This CDR3 spans 17 amino acids. CDR1 and CDR2 (germline): SGHVS, FNYEAQ.

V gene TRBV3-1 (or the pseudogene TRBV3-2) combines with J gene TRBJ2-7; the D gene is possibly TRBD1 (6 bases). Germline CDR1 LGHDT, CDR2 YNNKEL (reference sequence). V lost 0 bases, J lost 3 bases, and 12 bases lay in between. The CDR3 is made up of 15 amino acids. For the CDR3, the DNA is TGTGCCAGCAGCCAAGATTCGACAGGACTCTACGAGCAGTACTTC. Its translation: CASSQDSTGLYEQYF.

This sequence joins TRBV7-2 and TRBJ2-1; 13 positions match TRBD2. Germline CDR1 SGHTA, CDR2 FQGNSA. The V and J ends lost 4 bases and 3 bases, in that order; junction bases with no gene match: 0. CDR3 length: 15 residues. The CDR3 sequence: CASSWTSGGYNEQFF. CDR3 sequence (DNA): TGTGCCAGCAGCTGGACTAGCGGGGGCTACAATGAGCAGTTCTTC.

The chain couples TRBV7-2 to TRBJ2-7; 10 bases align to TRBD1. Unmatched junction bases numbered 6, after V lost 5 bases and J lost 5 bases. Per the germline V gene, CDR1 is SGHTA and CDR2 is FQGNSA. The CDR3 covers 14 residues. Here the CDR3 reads CASSNDRGLDEQYF. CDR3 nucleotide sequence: TGTGCCAGCAGCAACGACAGGGGGCTCGACGAGCAGTACTTC.

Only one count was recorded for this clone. The DNA of the CDR3 is TGTGCCAGCAGCTTAACGCGCACCCAGTACTTC. Translation gives CASSLTRTQYF. The chain carries TRBV7-2 and TRBJ2-7; D is unclear. Trimming took 2 bases from V and 10 from J, leaving 9 bases between them. CDR3 length: 11 residues. From germline, CDR1 is SGHTA and CDR2 FQGNSA. The full variable domain, with the rest looked up from reference TRBV7-2 and TRBJ2-7, is GAGVSQSPSNKVTEKGKDVELRCDPISGHTALYWYRQSLGQGLEFLIYFQGNSAPDKSGLPSDRFSAERTGGSVSTLTIQRTQQEDSAVYLCASSLTRTQYFGPGTRLTVT.

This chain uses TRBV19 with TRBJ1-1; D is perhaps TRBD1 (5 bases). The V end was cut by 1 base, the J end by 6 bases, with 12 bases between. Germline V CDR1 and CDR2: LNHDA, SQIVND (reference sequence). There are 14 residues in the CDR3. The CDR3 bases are TGTGCCAGTAGTATAGGGGCAGGGTTTCCTGAAGCTTTCTTT. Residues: CASSIGAGFPEAFF.

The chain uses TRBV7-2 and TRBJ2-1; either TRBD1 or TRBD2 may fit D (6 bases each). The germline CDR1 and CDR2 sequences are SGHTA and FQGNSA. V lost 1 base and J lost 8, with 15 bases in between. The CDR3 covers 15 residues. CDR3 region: CASSLGGAVHDEQFF. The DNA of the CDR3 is TGTGCCAGCAGCTTAGGGGGGGCCGTTCACGATGAGCAGTTCTTC.

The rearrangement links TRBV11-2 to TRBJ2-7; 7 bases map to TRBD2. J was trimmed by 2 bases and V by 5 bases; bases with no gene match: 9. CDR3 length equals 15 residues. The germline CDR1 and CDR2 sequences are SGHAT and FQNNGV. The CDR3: CASSRLAAKTYEQYF. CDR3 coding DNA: TGTGCCAGCAGCCGTCTAGCGGCAAAGACCTACGAGCAGTACTTC.

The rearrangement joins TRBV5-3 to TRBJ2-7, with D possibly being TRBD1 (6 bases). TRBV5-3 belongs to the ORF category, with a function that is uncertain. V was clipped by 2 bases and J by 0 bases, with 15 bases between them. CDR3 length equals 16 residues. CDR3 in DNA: TGTGCCAGAAGCTTATCTGGGGGCGAGAGCTCCTACGAGCAGTACTTC. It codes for CARSLSGGESSYEQYF.

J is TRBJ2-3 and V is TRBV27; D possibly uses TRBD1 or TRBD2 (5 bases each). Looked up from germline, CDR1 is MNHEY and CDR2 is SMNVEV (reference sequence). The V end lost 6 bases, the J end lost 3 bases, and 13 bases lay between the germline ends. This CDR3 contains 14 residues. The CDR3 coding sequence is TGTGCCAGCAGCTTAACGGGGCCTACAGATACGCAGTATTTT. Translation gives CASSLTGPTDTQYF.

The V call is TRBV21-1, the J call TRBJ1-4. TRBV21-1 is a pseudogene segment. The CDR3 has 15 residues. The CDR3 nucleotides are TGTGCCAGCAGCAAAGCTACAGACTTGAATGAAAAACTGTTTTTT. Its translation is CASSKATDLNEKLFF.

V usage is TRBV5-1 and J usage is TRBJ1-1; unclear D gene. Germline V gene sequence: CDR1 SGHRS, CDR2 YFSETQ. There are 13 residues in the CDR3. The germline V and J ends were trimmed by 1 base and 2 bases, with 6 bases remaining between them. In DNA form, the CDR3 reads TGCGCCAGCAGCTTGACGAAAAACACTGAAGCTTTCTTT. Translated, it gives CASSLTKNTEAFF. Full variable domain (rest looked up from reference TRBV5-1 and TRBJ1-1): KAGVTQTPRYLIKTRGQQVTLSCSPISGHRSVSWYQQTPGQGLQFLFEYFSETQRNKGNFPGRFSGRQFSNSRSEMNVSTLELGDSALYLCASSLTKNTEAFFGQGTRLTVV.

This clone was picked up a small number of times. CDR3 protein: CASSYPRGGGYTF. The CDR3, as DNA: TGTGCCAGCAGTTACCCTAGAGGTGGAGGCTACACCTTC. V is TRBV6-5 and J is TRBJ1-2; the D is unclear. This CDR3 is 13 amino acids long. V dropped 2 bases and J dropped 8 bases, with 12 bases sitting between them. CDR1 is MNHEY, CDR2 SVGAGI, per germline.

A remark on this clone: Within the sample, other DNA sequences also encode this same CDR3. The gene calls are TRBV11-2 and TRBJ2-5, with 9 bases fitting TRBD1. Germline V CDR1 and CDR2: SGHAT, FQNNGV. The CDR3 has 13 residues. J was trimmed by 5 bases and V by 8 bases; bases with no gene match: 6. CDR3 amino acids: CASSQGARETQYF. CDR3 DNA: TGTGCCAGCTCACAGGGGGCTAGGGAGACCCAGTACTTC.

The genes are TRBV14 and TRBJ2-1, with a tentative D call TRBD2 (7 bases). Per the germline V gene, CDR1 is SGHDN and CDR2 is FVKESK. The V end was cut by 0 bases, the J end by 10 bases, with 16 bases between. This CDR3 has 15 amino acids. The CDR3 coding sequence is TGTGCCAGCAGCCAAGAGGGGGGGGGCTTGTTCGAGCAGTTCTTC. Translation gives CASSQEGGGLFEQFF.

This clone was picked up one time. The CDR3 DNA sequence: TGTGGGACAGGGGGTTTGGCCTACGAGCAGTACTTC. The encoded protein is CGTGGLAYEQYF. The chain has TRBV28 and TRBJ2-7, with 10 nucleotides matching TRBD1. The germline gives CDR1 MDHEN, CDR2 SYDVKM. The CDR3 contains 12 residues.

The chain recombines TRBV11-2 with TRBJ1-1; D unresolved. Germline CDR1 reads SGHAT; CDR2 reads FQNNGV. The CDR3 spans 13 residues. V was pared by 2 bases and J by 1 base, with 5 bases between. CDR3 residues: CASSLIGNTEAFF. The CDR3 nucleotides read TGTGCCAGCAGCTTAATAGGGAACACTGAAGCTTTCTTT.

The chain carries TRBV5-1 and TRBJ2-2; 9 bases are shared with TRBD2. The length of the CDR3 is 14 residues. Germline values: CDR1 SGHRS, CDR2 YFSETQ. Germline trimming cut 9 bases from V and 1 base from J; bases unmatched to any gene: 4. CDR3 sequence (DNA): TGCGCCATCAGAGCGGGAGGGAACACCGGGGAGCTGTTTTTT. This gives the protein CAIRAGGNTGELFF.

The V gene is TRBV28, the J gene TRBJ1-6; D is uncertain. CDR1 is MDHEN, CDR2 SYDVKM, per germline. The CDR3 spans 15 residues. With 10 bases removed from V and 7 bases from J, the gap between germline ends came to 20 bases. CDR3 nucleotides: TGTGCCATCCTGGCTGGGAATACGGACAATTCACCCCTCCACTTT. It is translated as CAILAGNTDNSPLHF.

The CDR3 protein is CASSPEGVENGYTF. The CDR3 nucleotides read TGTGCCAGCTCACCGGAGGGGGTCGAGAATGGCTACACCTTC. The chain recombines TRBV18 with TRBJ1-2, with D perhaps TRBD1 (6 bases). Trimming took off 3 bases at V and 6 bases at J, with 14 bases between the two ends. This CDR3 spans 14 amino acids. In germline, CDR1 is KGHSH, CDR2 LQKENI.

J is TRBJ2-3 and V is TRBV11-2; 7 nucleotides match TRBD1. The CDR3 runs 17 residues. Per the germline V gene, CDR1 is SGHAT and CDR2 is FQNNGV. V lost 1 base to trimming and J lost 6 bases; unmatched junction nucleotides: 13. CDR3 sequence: CASSLGSRQGFRDTQYF. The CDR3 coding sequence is TGTGCCAGCAGCTTAGGGTCGCGACAGGGTTTTAGGGATACGCAGTATTTT.

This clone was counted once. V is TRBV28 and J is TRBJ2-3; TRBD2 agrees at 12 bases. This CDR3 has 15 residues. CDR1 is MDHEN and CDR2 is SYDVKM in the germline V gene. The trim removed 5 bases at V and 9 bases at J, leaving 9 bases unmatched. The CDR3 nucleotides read TGTGCCAGCAGTCCCCCTAGCGGGAGGGCCTTAACGCAGTATTTT. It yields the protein CASSPPSGRALTQYF.

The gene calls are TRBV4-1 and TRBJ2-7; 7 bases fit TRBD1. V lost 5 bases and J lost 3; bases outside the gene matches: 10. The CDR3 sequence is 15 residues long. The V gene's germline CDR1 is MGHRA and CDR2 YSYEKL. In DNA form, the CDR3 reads TGCGCCAGCAGCAAAGGAGGACAGGCTATCTACGAGCAGTACTTC. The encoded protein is CASSKGGQAIYEQYF.

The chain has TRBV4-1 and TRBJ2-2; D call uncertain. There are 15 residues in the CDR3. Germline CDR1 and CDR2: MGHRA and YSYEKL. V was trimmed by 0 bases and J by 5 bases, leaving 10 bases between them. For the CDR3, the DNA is TGCGCCAGCAGCCAAGATGGGTACCAAACCGGGGAGCTGTTTTTT. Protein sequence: CASSQDGYQTGELFF.

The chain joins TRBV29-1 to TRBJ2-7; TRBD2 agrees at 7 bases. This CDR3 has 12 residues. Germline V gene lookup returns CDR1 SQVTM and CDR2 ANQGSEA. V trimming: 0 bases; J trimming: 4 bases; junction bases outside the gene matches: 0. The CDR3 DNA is TGCAGCGTTGAAGAGGGGGGGTACGAGCAGTACTTC. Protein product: CSVEEGGYEQYF.

CDR3: CASRAHRGEKLFF. The CDR3, as DNA: TGTGCCAGCAGGGCTCACAGGGGGGAAAAACTGTTTTTT. The J gene is TRBJ1-4, the V gene TRBV2; 8 positions match TRBD1. This CDR3 spans 13 amino acids. Germline V gene lookup returns CDR1 SNHLY and CDR2 FYNNEI. V shed 6 bases, J shed 8 bases, and the junction held 5 bases outside the gene matches.

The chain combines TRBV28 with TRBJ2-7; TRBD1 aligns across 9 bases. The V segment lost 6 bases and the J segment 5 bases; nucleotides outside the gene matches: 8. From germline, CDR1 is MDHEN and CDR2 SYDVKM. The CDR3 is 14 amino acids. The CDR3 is CASREIQGANEQYF. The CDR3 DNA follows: TGTGCCAGCAGGGAGATACAGGGGGCGAACGAGCAGTACTTC.

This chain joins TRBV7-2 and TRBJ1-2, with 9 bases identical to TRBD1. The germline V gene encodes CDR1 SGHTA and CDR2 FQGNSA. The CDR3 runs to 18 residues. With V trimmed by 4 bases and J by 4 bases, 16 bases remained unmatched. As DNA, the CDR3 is TGTGCCAGCAGCTCCACCCCCGGGACAGGGAGGGGGGTCTATGGCTACACCTTC. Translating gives CASSSTPGTGRGVYGYTF.

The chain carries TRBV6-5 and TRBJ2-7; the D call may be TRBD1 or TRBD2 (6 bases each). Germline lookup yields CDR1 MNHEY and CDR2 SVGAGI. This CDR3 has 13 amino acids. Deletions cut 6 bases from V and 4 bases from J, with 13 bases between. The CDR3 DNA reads TGTGCCAGCAGGTCGACAGGACTATACGAGCAGTACTTC. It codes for CASRSTGLYEQYF.

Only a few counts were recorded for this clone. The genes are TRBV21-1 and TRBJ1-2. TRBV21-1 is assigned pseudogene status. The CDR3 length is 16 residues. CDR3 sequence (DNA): TGTGCCAGCAGAATTAAGTACCCAGGGAGCCTCTATGGCTACACCTTC. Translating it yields CASRIKYPGSLYGYTF.

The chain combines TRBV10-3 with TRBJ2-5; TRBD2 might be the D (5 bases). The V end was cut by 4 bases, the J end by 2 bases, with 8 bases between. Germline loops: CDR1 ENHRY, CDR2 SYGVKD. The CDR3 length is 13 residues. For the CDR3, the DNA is TGTGCCATCAGTGGGTCGGGGCAAGAGACCCAGTACTTC. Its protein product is CAISGSGQETQYF.